This paragraph reports one T cell receptor (beta chain). Antigen unknown. This sample stems from a study of identical twins. Study results and limitations: Models underpredicted monozygotic twin sharing of out-of-frame TCR alpha.

TCRdb reprocessed the 5' RACE reads with MiXCR, giving one entry per CDR3 protein. Of about 720,000 distinct CDR3 sequences listed, 18% are singletons. These records were also assigned to another study, of T cells expressing NK-cell markers. That source reports: The TCR beta repertoires originated in sorted CD3+CD56+NKG2C+, CD3+CD56+NKG2C- and CD3+CD56-NKG2C+ T cells.

The sequenced sample consisted of PBMCs. The receptor was isolated from a woman younger than 35 in good health.

The CDR3 region is CASSPSSAMRTYEQYF. The CDR3 DNA follows: TGTGCCAGCAGCCCGTCCTCGGCGATGAGGACCTACGAGCAGTACTTC. The chain couples TRBV7-9 to TRBJ2-7; D is ambiguous. In germline, CDR1 is SEHNR, CDR2 FQNEAQ (reference sequence). V was shortened by 5 bases and J by 2 bases, with 19 bases between the two germline ends. The CDR3 length is 16 residues. Filled out from reference TRBV7-9 and TRBJ2-7, the complete variable domain reads DTGVSQNPRHKITKRGQNVTFRCDPISEHNRLYWYRQTLGQGPEFLTYFQNEAQLEKSRLLSDRFSAERPKGSFSTLEIQRTEQGDSAMYLCASSPSSAMRTYEQYFGPGTRLTVT.